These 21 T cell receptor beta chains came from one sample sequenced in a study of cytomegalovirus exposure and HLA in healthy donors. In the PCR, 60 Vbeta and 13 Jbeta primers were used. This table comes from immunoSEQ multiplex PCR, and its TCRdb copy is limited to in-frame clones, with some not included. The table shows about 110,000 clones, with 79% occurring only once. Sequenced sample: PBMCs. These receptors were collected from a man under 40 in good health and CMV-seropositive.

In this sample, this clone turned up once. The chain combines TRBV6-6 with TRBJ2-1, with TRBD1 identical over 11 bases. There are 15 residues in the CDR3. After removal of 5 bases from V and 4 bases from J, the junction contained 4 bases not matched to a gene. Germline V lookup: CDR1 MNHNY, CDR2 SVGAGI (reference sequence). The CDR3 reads CASSAGTGGYNEQFF. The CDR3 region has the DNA TGTGCCAGCAGTGCCGGGACAGGGGGATACAATGAGCAGTTCTTC.

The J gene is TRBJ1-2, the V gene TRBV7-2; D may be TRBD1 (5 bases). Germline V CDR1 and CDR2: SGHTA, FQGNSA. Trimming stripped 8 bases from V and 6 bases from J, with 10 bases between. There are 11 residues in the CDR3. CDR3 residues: CASRRGDGYTF. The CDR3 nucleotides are TGTGCCAGCCGTCGGGGGGATGGCTACACCTTC.

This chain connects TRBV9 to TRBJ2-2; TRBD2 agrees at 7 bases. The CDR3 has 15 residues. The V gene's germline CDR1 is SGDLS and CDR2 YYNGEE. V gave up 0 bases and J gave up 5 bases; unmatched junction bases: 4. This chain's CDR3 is CASSVGEGRTGELFF. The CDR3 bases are TGTGCCAGCAGCGTAGGGGAGGGGCGAACCGGGGAGCTGTTTTTT. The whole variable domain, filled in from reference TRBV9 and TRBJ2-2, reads DSGVTQTPKHLITATGQRVTLRCSPRSGDLSVYWYQQSLDQGLQFLIQYYNGEERAKGNILERFSAQQFPDLHSELNLSSLELGDSALYFCASSVGEGRTGELFFGEGSRLTVL.

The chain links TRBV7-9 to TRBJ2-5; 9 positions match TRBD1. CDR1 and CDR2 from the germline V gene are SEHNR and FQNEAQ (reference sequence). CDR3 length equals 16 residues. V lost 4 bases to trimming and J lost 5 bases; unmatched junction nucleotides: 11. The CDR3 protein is CASSSGQGTSSETQYF. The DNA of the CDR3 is TGTGCCAGCAGCTCGGGACAGGGCACTTCAAGTGAGACCCAGTACTTC.

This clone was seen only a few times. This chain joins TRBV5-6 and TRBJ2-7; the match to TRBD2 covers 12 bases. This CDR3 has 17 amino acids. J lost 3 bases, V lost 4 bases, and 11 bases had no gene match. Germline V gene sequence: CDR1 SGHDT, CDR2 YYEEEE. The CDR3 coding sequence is TGTGCCAGCAGCCTACGACTAGCGGGGGAAAGTTACTACGAGCAGTACTTC. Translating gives CASSLRLAGESYYEQYF.

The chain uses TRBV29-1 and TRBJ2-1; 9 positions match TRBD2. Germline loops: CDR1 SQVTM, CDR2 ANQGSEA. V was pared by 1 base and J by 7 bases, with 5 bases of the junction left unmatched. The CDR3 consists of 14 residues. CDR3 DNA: TGCAGCGTTGAAGTAGCGGGGGCGGAGAATGAGCAGTTCTTC. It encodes CSVEVAGAENEQFF.

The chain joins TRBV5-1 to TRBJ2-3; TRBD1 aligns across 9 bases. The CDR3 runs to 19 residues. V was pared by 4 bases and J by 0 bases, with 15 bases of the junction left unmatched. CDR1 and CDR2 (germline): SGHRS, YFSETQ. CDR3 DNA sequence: TGCGCCAGCAGCCCCGAGGGGGACAGGGCGTCCCTCAGCACAGATACGCAGTATTTT. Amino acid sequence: CASSPEGDRASLSTDTQYF.

In DNA form, the CDR3 reads TGCGCCAGCAGCCAAGATAGAAGCGGGGGGGCCGGGGAGCAGTTCTTC. Protein sequence: CASSQDRSGGAGEQFF. The chain couples TRBV4-3 to TRBJ2-1; TRBD2 matches 10 bases. After removal of 0 bases from V and 10 bases from J, the junction contained 9 bases not matched to a gene. CDR3 length: 16 residues. Germline values: CDR1 LGHNA, CDR2 YSLEER.

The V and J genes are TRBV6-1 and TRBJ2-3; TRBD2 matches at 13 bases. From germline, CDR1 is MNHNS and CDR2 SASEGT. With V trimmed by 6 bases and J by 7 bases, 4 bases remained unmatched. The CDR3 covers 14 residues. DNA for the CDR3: TGTGCCAGCAGCGGACTAGCGGGGGTAAATACGCAGTATTTT. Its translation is CASSGLAGVNTQYF.

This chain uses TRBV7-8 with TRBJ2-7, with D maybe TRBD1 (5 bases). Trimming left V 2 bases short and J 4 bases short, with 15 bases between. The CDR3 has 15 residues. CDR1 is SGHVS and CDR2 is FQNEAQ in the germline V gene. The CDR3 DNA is TGTGCCAGCAGCTTAATCCAGGGAATTTCATACGAGCAGTACTTC. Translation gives CASSLIQGISYEQYF. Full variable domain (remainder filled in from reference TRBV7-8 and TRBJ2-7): GAGVSQSPRYKVAKRGQDVALRCDPISGHVSLFWYQQALGQGPEFLTYFQNEAQLDKSGLPSDRFFAERPEGSVSTLKIQRTQQEDSAVYLCASSLIQGISYEQYFGPGTRLTVT.

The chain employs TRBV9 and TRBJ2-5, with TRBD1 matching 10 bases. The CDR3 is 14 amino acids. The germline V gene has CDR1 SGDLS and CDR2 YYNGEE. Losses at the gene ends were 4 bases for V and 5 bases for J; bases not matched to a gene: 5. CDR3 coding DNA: TGTGCCAGCAGCACGACAGGGGGCGAGGAGACCCAGTACTTC. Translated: CASSTTGGEETQYF.

In DNA form, the CDR3 reads TGTGCCAGTACCCTCCCCGGACAGGGGGATGGCTACACCTTC. It yields the protein CASTLPGQGDGYTF. The chain employs TRBV19 and TRBJ1-2; 10 bases fit TRBD1. The CDR3 length is 14 residues. J was trimmed by 6 bases and V by 7 bases; bases with no gene match: 8. Per germline, CDR1 LNHDA and CDR2 SQIVND (reference sequence).

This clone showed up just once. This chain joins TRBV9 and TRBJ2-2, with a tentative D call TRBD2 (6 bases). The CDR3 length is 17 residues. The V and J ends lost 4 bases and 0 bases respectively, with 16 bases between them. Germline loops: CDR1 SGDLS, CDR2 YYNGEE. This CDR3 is CASSPGRRGPNTGELFF. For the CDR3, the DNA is TGTGCCAGCAGCCCAGGTCGGCGGGGTCCGAACACCGGGGAGCTGTTTTTT.

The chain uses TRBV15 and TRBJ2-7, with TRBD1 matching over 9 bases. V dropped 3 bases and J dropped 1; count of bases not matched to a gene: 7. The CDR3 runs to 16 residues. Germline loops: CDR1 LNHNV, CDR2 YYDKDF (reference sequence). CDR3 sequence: CATSSPLTGGSYEQYF. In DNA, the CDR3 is TGTGCCACCAGCAGTCCCCTGACAGGGGGTTCCTACGAGCAGTACTTC. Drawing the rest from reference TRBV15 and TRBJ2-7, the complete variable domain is DAMVIQNPRYQVTQFGKPVTLSCSQTLNHNVMYWYQQKSSQAPKLLFHYYDKDFNNEADTPDNFQSRRPNTSFCFLDIRSPGLGDTAMYLCATSSPLTGGSYEQYFGPGTRLTVT.

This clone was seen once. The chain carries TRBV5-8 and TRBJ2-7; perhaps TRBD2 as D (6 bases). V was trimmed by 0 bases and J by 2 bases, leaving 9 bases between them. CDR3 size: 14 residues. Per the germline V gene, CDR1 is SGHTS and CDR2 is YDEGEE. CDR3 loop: CASSLEGGAYEQYF. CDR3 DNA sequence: TGTGCCAGCAGCTTGGAAGGAGGGGCCTACGAGCAGTACTTC.

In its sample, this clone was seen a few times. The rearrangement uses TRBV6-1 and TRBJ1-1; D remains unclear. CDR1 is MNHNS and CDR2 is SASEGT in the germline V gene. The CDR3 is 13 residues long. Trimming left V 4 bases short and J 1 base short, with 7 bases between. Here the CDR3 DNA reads TGTGCCAGCAGTGTCCGACAGAACACTGAAGCTTTCTTT. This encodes CASSVRQNTEAFF.

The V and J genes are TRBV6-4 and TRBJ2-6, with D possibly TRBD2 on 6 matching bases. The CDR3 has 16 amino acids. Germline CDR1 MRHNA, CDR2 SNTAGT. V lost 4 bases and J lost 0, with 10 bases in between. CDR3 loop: CASSVGGSSGANVLTF. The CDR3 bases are TGTGCCAGCAGTGTGGGGGGAAGCTCTGGGGCCAACGTCCTGACTTTC.

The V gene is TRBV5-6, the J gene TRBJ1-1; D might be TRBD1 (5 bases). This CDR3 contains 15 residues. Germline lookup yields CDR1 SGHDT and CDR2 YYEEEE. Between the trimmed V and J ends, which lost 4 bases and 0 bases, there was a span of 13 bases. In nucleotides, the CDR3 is TGTGCCAGCAGCGGCCGGGACTCGTTGAACACTGAAGCTTTCTTT. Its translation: CASSGRDSLNTEAFF.

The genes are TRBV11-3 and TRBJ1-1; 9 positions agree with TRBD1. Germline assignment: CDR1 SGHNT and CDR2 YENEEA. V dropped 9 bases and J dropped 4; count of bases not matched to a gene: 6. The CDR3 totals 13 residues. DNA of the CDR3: TGTGCCAGTTCACAGGGGGCGTCCACTGAAGCTTTCTTT. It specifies CASSQGASTEAFF.

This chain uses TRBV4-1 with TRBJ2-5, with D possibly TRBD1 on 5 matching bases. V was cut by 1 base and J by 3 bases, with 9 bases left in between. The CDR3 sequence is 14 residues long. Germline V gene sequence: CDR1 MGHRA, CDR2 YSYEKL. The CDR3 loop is CASSQAAGKETQYF. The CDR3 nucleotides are TGCGCCAGCAGCCAAGCTGCAGGGAAAGAGACCCAGTACTTC.

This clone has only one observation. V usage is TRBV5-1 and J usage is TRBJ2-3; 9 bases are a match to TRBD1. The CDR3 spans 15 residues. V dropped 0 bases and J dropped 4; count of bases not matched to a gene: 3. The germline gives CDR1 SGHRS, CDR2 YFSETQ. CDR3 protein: CASSLEGQGADTQYF. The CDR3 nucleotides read TGCGCCAGCAGCTTGGAGGGACAGGGAGCAGATACGCAGTATTTT.